These 22 T cell receptor beta chains came from one sample sequenced in a study of beta chain features in type 1 diabetes (dated by TCRdb to the late 2010s). The library was made by the immunoSEQ multiplex PCR assay. The High Capacity cDNA Reverse Transcription Kit was used to reverse transcribe all of the isolated RNA, meaning that expressed TCRB transcripts were what got sequenced. TCRdb took this table from immuneACCESS and kept in-frame rearrangements with V and J called. Such tables lack part of the clones; where checked against another copy, unresolved V genes explain under half of the gap, and the rest is unexplained. The sample table shows 150,000 or so clones, and over 8% are seen once. Approximately 0.69% of the sample goes to the ten largest clones. The sample comprised central memory CD4+ T cells from blood. These receptors were taken from a woman in her thirties or forties in good health.

V is TRBV6-5 and J is TRBJ2-1; a weak D match, TRBD1 (6 bases). The CDR3 is made up of 16 amino acids. Trimming stripped 4 bases from V and 2 bases from J, with 15 bases between. Germline V lookup: CDR1 MNHEY, CDR2 SVGAGI. This CDR3 reads CASSSPRGSAYNEQFF. CDR3 bases: TGTGCCAGCAGTTCCCCCAGGGGTTCCGCCTACAATGAGCAGTTCTTC.

Only a few counts were recorded for this clone. V gene TRBV7-2 combines with J gene TRBJ1-2; TRBD1 agrees at 9 bases. Germline CDR1 and CDR2: SGHTA and FQGNSA. The V segment lost 2 bases and the J segment 4 bases; nucleotides outside the gene matches: 8. The CDR3 has 16 residues. The CDR3 nucleotides are TGTGCCAGCAGCTTACGCACAGGGGGCTTAAGCTATGGCTACACCTTC. This encodes CASSLRTGGLSYGYTF.

The chain joins TRBV6-5 to TRBJ2-7; possible D gene TRBD2, 8 bases. CDR1 MNHEY and CDR2 SVGAGI come from the germline V gene. Trimming removed 10 bases from V and 5 bases from J, with 21 bases in between. CDR3 length equals 14 residues. The CDR3 DNA follows: TGTGCCATCAGGGGTCGGGAGGGGGCAAACGAGCAGTACTTC. Protein: CAIRGREGANEQYF.

V is TRBV7-9 and J is TRBJ2-3; D gene unclear. The germline V gene encodes CDR1 SEHNR and CDR2 FQNEAQ (reference sequence). The CDR3 spans 15 residues. The V gene lost 5 bases and the J gene lost 2 bases, with 14 bases spanning the gap. CDR3 in DNA: TGTGCCAGCAGCCCTAAGGCGCGGCTCACAGATACGCAGTATTTT. Protein sequence: CASSPKARLTDTQYF.

The chain is built from TRBV25-1 and TRBJ1-3; no definite D call. CDR1 is MGHDK and CDR2 is SYGVNS in the germline V gene. V was cut by 7 bases and J by 0 bases, with 7 bases left in between. The CDR3 length is 13 residues. The CDR3 coding sequence is TGTGCCAGCATTGGGAGCTCTGGAAACACCATATATTTT. Protein product: CASIGSSGNTIYF.

The V gene is TRBV5-1, the J gene TRBJ2-5; 7 nucleotides match TRBD1. V lost 0 bases and J lost 2; bases outside the gene matches: 4. Per the germline V gene, CDR1 is SGHRS and CDR2 is YFSETQ. The CDR3 is 15 amino acids. In DNA form, the CDR3 reads TGCGCCAGCAGCTTGGGAGACAGGGCACAAGAGACCCAGTACTTC. It translates to CASSLGDRAQETQYF.

This clone was observed at least ten times. This chain links TRBV4-2 with TRBJ2-3; 9 bases are shared with TRBD2. CDR1 is LGHNA, CDR2 YNFKEQ, per germline. The ends lost 5 bases at V and 6 bases at J; junction bases unmatched: 6. The CDR3 covers 14 residues. The CDR3 DNA sequence: TGTGCCAGCAGCGGGACTAGCCCGGGGGATACGCAGTATTTT. This encodes CASSGTSPGDTQYF.

Only a few counts were recorded for this clone. This chain links TRBV7-9 with TRBJ1-1; 8 nucleotides match TRBD1. This CDR3 contains 15 residues. V was pared by 5 bases and J by 2 bases, with 7 bases of the junction left unmatched. Germline V lookup: CDR1 SEHNR, CDR2 FQNEAQ (reference sequence). Here the CDR3 DNA reads TGTGCCAGCAGCCACGCGGGACAGGACAACACTGAAGCTTTCTTT. As protein: CASSHAGQDNTEAFF.

This clone was recorded a few times. The rearrangement uses TRBV4-2 and TRBJ2-7; perhaps TRBD2 as D (6 bases). The CDR3 covers 15 residues. CDR1 is LGHNA and CDR2 is YNFKEQ in the germline V gene. Trimming left V 4 bases short and J 2 bases short, with 15 bases between. The CDR3 protein is CASSLGSQEAYEQYF. The CDR3 nucleotides read TGTGCCAGCAGCCTCGGGAGCCAGGAGGCCTACGAGCAGTACTTC.

The CDR3: CASSPASSYNEQFF. The DNA of the CDR3 is TGTGCCAGCAGTCCCGCTAGCTCCTACAATGAGCAGTTCTTC. The gene calls are TRBV2 and TRBJ2-1; no clear D. The germline V gene encodes CDR1 SNHLY and CDR2 FYNNEI. Trimming cost V 5 bases and J 0 bases, with 8 bases left between them. This CDR3 has 14 residues.

The J gene is TRBJ2-3, the V gene TRBV27, with a weak D call TRBD1 (6 bases). This CDR3 has 15 residues. V was clipped by 6 bases and J by 0 bases, with 13 bases between them. CDR1 MNHEY and CDR2 SMNVEV come from the germline V gene (reference sequence). DNA of the CDR3: TGTGCCAGCAGCGGACGGGACACAAGCACAGATACGCAGTATTTT. Protein product: CASSGRDTSTDTQYF.

This clone was picked up a small number of times. This chain uses TRBV6-1 with TRBJ2-7, with 12 bases that match TRBD1. Germline values: CDR1 MNHNS, CDR2 SASEGT. After removal of 11 bases from V and 0 bases from J, the junction contained 5 bases not matched to a gene. This CDR3 has 14 amino acids. The CDR3 region is CAGDRGLGSYEQYF. CDR3 in DNA: TGTGCCGGGGACAGGGGGCTGGGCTCCTACGAGCAGTACTTC.

The chain has TRBV7-9 and TRBJ2-2, with D hard to call. The V gene lost 5 bases and the J gene lost 6 bases, with 4 bases spanning the gap. Per the germline V gene, CDR1 is SEHNR and CDR2 is FQNEAQ (reference sequence). The CDR3 consists of 11 residues. The CDR3 coding sequence is TGTGCCAGCAGCCCATCCGGGGAGCTGTTTTTT. This translates into CASSPSGELFF.

The CDR3 nucleotides are TGTGCCAGTAGTGCCGGGACTAGCGGGGGGGTTACGCAGTATTTT. Its translation is CASSAGTSGGVTQYF. This rearrangement joins TRBV19 to TRBJ2-3; TRBD2 matches 16 bases. Trimming took 5 bases from V and 8 from J; bases not matched to a gene: 4. In germline, CDR1 is LNHDA, CDR2 SQIVND (reference sequence). The length of the CDR3 is 15 residues.

The genes are TRBV19 and TRBJ1-5; D call uncertain. Between the trimmed V and J ends, which lost 5 bases and 5 bases, there was a span of 7 bases. Germline CDR1 is LNHDA and CDR2 is SQIVND (reference sequence). The length of the CDR3 is 12 residues. The CDR3 region has the DNA TGTGCCAGTAGTGACACCCATCAGCCCCAGCATTTT. Amino acids: CASSDTHQPQHF.

This clone was seen only a few times. This chain links TRBV27 with TRBJ2-7; 7 bases are shared with TRBD1. Germline CDR1 is MNHEY and CDR2 is SMNVEV (reference sequence). Trimming took 2 bases from V and 2 from J; bases not matched to a gene: 6. This CDR3 comprises 15 residues. The CDR3 region has the DNA TGTGCCAGCAGTTTACCCTCACAGGGGACCTACGAGCAGTACTTC. It is translated as CASSLPSQGTYEQYF.

The chain joins TRBV12-5 to TRBJ2-5; TRBD2 is a possible D gene (6 bases). In germline, CDR1 is LGHNT, CDR2 FRNRAP. The CDR3 sequence is 13 residues long. The germline V and J ends were trimmed by 4 bases and 6 bases, with 12 bases remaining between them. CDR3 protein: CASGSLGGKTQYF. CDR3 coding DNA: TGTGCTAGTGGTTCCTTGGGGGGAAAGACCCAGTACTTC. Based on the CDR3 plus reference TRBV12-5 and TRBJ2-5, the full variable domain is DARVTQTPRHKVTEMGQEVTMRCQPILGHNTVFWYRQTMMQGLELLAYFRNRAPLDDSGMPKDRFSAEMPDATLATLKIQPSEPRDSAVYFCASGSLGGKTQYFGPGTRLLVL.

This clone was detected only a few times. This rearrangement joins TRBV2 to TRBJ2-2; D uncertain. Per germline, CDR1 SNHLY and CDR2 FYNNEI. Trimming removed 2 bases from V and 10 bases from J, with 5 bases in between. CDR3 size: 11 residues. CDR3 in amino acids: CASSEYVELFF. In nucleotides, the CDR3 is TGTGCCAGCAGTGAATATGTGGAGCTGTTTTTT. The variable domain in full, with the rest retrieved from reference TRBV2 and TRBJ2-2, is EPEVTQTPSHQVTQMGQEVILRCVPISNHLYFYWYRQILGQKVEFLVSFYNNEISEKSEIFDDQFSVERPDGSNFTLKIRSTKLEDSAMYFCASSEYVELFFGEGSRLTVL.

In its sample, this clone was seen a few times. The rearrangement links TRBV13 to TRBJ2-5; 9 nucleotides line up with TRBD2. CDR3 length equals 17 residues. Germline V CDR1 and CDR2: PRHDT, FYEKMQ (reference sequence). J gave up 5 bases and V 5 bases, and 15 bases lay outside the gene matches. In DNA form, the CDR3 reads TGTGCCAGCAGCACCCGGGGTAGCGGGGGCCGTGGGGAGACCCAGTACTTC. Amino acid sequence: CASSTRGSGGRGETQYF.

This clone was counted a few times. The rearrangement links TRBV21-1 to TRBJ1-2. TRBV21-1 is deemed a pseudogene. CDR3 length: 17 residues. CDR3 protein: CASSKEKFGGSVDGYTF. CDR3 DNA sequence: TGTGCCAGCAGCAAAGAAAAATTCGGCGGCTCGGTAGATGGCTACACCTTC.

The chain uses TRBV5-1 and TRBJ1-6; 8 bases fit TRBD1. This CDR3 comprises 14 residues. Germline values: CDR1 SGHRS, CDR2 YFSETQ. J gave up 6 bases and V 5 bases, and 4 bases lay outside the gene matches. The CDR3 DNA reads as TGCGCCAGCAGGACAGGGGCGGGTAATTCACCCCTCCACTTT. Its protein product is CASRTGAGNSPLHF.

In its sample, this clone was seen a few times. J is TRBJ1-1 and V is TRBV5-1; 7 bases agree with TRBD1. The germline CDR1 and CDR2 sequences are SGHRS and YFSETQ. V trimming: 4 bases; J trimming: 6 bases; junction bases outside the gene matches: 12. The CDR3 is 15 amino acids. CDR3 amino acids: CASSVGFETGSEAFF. The DNA of the CDR3 is TGCGCCAGCAGCGTTGGGTTCGAGACAGGGTCTGAAGCTTTCTTT.